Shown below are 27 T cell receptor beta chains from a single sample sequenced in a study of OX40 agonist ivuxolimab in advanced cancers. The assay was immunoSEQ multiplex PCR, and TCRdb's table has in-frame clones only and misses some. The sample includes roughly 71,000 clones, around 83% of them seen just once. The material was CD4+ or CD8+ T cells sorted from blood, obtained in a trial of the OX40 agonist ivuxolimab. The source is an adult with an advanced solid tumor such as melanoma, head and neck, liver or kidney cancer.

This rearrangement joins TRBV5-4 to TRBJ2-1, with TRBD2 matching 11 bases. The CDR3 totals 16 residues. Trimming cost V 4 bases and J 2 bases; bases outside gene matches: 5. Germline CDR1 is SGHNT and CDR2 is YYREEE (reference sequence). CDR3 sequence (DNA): TGTGCCAGCAGCCCAACTAGCGGGAGTACCTACAATGAGCAGTTCTTC. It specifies CASSPTSGSTYNEQFF.

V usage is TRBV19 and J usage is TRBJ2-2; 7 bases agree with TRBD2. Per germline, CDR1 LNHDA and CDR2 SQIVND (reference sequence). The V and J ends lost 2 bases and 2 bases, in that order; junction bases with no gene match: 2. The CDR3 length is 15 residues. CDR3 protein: CASSILADNTGELFF. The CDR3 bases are TGTGCCAGTAGTATACTAGCGGATAACACCGGGGAGCTGTTTTTT.

CDR3 in amino acids: CASSFNRSQGDTQYF. The DNA for the CDR3 is TGCGCCAGCAGCTTCAACCGGAGCCAAGGAGATACGCAGTATTTT. The chain recombines TRBV5-1 with TRBJ2-3; D is unclear. The CDR3 is 15 amino acids. CDR1 is SGHRS and CDR2 is YFSETQ in the germline V gene. V gave up 2 bases and J gave up 5 bases, with 15 bases separating them.

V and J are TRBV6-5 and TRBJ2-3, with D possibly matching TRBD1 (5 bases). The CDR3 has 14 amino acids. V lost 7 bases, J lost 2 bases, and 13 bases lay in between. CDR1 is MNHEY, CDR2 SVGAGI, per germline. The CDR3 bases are TGTGCCAGCAAAGAGGAAGGGGACACAGATACGCAGTATTTT. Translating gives CASKEEGDTDTQYF.

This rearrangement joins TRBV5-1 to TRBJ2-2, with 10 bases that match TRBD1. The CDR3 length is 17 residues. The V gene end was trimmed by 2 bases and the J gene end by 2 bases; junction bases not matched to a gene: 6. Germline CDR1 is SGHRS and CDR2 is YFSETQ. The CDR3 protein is CASSFGTGALNTGELFF. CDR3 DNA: TGCGCCAGCAGCTTTGGGACAGGGGCCCTTAACACCGGGGAGCTGTTTTTT.

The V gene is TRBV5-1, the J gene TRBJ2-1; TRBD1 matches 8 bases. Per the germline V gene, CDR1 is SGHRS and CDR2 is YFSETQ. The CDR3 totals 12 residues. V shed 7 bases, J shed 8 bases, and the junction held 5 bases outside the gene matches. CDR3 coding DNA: TGCGCCAGCGGGCAGGGGGCCTATGAGCAGTTCTTC. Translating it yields CASGQGAYEQFF.

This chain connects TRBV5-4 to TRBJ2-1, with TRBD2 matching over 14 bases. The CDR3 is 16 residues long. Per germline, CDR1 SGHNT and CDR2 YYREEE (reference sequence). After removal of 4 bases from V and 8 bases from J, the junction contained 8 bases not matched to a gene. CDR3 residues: CASSPPGLAGEDEQFF. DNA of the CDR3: TGTGCCAGCAGCCCGCCGGGACTAGCGGGAGAGGATGAGCAGTTCTTC.

The DNA for the CDR3 is TGTGCCTGGAGTGTTGACGGCTATGGCTACACCTTC. It is translated as CAWSVDGYGYTF. The chain combines TRBV30 with TRBJ1-2; no clear D. Trimming took 0 bases from V and 4 from J, leaving 6 bases between them. In germline, CDR1 is GTSNPN, CDR2 SVGIG (reference sequence). The CDR3 loop spans 12 amino acids.

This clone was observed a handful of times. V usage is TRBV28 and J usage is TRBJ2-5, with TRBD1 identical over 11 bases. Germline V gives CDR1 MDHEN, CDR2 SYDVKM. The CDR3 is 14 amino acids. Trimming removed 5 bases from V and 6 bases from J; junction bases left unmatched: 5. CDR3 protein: CASSPDRGLKTQYF. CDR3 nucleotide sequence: TGTGCCAGCAGTCCGGACAGGGGGCTTAAGACCCAGTACTTC. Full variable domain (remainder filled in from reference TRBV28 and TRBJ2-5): DVKVTQSSRYLVKRTGEKVFLECVQDMDHENMFWYRQDPGLGLRLIYFSYDVKMKEKGDIPEGYSVSREKKERFSLILESASTNQTSMYLCASSPDRGLKTQYFGPGTRLLVL.

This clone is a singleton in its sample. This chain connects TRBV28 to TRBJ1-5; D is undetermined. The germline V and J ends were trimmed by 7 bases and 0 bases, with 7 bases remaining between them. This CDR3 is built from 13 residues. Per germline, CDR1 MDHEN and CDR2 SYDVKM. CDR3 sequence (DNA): TGTGCCAGCAAGTCCTTTAGCAATCAGCCCCAGCATTTT. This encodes CASKSFSNQPQHF.

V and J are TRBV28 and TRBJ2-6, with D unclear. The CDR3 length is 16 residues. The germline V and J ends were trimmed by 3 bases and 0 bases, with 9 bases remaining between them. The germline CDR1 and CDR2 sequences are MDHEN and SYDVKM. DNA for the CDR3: TGTGCCAGCAGTTTCCAGACTGACTCTGGGGCCAACGTCCTGACTTTC. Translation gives CASSFQTDSGANVLTF.

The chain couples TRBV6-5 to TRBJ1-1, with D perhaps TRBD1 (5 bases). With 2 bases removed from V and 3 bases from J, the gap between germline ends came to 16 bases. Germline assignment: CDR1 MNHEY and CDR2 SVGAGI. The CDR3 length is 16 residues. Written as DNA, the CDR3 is TGTGCCAGCAGTTACCACCCAACAGGTGACTACACTGAAGCTTTCTTT. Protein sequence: CASSYHPTGDYTEAFF.

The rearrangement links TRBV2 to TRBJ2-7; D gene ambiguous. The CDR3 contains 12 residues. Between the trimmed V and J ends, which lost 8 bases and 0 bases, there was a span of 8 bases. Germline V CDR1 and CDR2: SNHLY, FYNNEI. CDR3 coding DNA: TGTGCCAGCGGGCGCCTCTCCTACGAGCAGTACTTC. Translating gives CASGRLSYEQYF.

This CDR3 is CASSYGFTYEQYF. Written as DNA, the CDR3 is TGTGCCAGCAGTTATGGCTTTACCTACGAGCAGTACTTC. The chain has TRBV28 and TRBJ2-7; no reliable D call. V lost 4 bases and J lost 2, with 9 bases in between. CDR3 length: 13 residues. The germline V gene has CDR1 MDHEN and CDR2 SYDVKM. The variable domain in full, completed from reference TRBV28 and TRBJ2-7, reads DVKVTQSSRYLVKRTGEKVFLECVQDMDHENMFWYRQDPGLGLRLIYFSYDVKMKEKGDIPEGYSVSREKKERFSLILESASTNQTSMYLCASSYGFTYEQYFGPGTRLTVT.

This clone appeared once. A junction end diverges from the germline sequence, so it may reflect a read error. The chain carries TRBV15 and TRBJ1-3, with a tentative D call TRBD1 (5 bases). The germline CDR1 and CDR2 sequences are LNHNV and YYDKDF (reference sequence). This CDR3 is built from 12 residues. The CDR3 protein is CATSGGRGSPNF. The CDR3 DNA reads TGTGCCACCAGCGGGGGTCGGGGCAGCCCTAATTTT.

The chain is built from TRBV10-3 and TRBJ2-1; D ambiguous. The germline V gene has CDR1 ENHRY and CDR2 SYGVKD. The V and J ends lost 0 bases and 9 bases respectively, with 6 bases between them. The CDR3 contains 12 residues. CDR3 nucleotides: TGTGCCATCAGTGAGTCGTTGGGTGAGCAGTTCTTC. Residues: CAISESLGEQFF.

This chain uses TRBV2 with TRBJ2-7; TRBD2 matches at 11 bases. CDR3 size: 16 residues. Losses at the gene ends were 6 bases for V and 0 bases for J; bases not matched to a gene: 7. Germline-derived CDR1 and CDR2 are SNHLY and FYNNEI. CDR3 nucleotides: TGTGCCAGCAGCCCTAATCTAGCGGGAGGCTCCTACGAGCAGTACTTC. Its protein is CASSPNLAGGSYEQYF. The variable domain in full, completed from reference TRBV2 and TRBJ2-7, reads EPEVTQTPSHQVTQMGQEVILRCVPISNHLYFYWYRQILGQKVEFLVSFYNNEISEKSEIFDDQFSVERPDGSNFTLKIRSTKLEDSAMYFCASSPNLAGGSYEQYFGPGTRLTVT.

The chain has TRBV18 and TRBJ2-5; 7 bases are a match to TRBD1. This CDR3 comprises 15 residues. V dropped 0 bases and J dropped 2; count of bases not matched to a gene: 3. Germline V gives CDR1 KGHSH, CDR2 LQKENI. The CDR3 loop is CASSPPWDRQETQYF. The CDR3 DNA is TGTGCCAGCTCACCACCCTGGGACAGACAAGAGACCCAGTACTTC.

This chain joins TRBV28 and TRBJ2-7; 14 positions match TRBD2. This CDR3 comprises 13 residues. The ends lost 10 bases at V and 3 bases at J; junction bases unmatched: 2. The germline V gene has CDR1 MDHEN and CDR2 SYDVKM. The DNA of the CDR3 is TGTGCCACCGGGACTAGCGGGAGCTACGAGCAGTACTTC. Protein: CATGTSGSYEQYF. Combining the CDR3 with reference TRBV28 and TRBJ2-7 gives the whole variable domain DVKVTQSSRYLVKRTGEKVFLECVQDMDHENMFWYRQDPGLGLRLIYFSYDVKMKEKGDIPEGYSVSREKKERFSLILESASTNQTSMYLCATGTSGSYEQYFGPGTRLTVT.

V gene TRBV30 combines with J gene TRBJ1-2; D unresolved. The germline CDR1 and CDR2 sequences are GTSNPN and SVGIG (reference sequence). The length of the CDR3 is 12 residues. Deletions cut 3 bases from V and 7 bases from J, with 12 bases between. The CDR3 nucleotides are TGTGCCTGGAGCCGATCCGTGGGTGGCTACACCTTC. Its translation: CAWSRSVGGYTF.

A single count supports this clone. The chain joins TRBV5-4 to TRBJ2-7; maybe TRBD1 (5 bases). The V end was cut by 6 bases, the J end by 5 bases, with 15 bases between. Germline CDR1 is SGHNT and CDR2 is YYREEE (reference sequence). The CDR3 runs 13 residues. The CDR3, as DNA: TGTGCCAGCACCCCCTGGGGCCGGCACGAGCAGTACTTC. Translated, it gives CASTPWGRHEQYF.

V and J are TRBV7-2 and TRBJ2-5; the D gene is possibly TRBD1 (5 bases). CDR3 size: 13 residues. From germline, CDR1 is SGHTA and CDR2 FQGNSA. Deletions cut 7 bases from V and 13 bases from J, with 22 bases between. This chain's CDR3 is CASTLRSIGQPYF. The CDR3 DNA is TGTGCCAGCACCCTTCGATCGATCGGACAACCGTACTTC.

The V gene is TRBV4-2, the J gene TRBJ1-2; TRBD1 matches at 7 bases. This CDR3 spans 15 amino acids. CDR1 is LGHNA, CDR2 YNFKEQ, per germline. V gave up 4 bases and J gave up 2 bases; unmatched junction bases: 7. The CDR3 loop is CASSPSGTENYGYTF. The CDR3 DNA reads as TGTGCCAGCAGCCCCTCCGGGACAGAAAACTATGGCTACACCTTC.

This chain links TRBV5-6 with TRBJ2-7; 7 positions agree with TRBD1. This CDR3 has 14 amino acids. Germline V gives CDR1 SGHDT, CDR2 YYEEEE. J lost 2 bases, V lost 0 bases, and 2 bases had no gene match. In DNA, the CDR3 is TGTGCCAGCAGCTTGGGAGGGGGCCCCTACGAGCAGTACTTC. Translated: CASSLGGGPYEQYF. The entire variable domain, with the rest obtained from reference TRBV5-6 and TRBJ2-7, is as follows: DAGVTQSPTHLIKTRGQQVTLRCSPKSGHDTVSWYQQALGQGPQFIFQYYEEEERQRGNFPDRFSGHQFPNYSSELNVNALLLGDSALYLCASSLGGGPYEQYFGPGTRLTVT.

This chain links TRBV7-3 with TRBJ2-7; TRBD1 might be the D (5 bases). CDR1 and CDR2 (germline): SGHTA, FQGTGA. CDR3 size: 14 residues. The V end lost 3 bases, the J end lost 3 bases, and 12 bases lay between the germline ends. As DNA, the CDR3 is TGTGCCAGCAGCTTCAGGGCCCTAGACTACGAGCAGTACTTC. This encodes CASSFRALDYEQYF.

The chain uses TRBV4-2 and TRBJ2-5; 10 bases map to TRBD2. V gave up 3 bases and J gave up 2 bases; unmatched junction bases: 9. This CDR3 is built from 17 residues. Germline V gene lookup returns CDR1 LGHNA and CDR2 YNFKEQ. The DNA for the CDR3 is TGTGCCAGCAGCCAGGCGACTAGCGGGTGGAGTCAAGAGACCCAGTACTTC. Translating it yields CASSQATSGWSQETQYF.

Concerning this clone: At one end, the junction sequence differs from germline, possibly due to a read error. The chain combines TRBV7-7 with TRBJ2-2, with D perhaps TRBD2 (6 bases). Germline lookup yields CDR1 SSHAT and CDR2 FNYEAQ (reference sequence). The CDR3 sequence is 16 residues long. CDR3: CASSLMGGANTGELFF. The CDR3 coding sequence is TGTGCTAGCAGCTTAATGGGGGGAGCGAACACCGGGGAGCTGTTTTTT.